This T cell receptor (beta chain) stems from a study of blood T cell repertoires in COVID-19. Overall study: Sources were T cells, B-cell-depleted T cells, or PBMCs; the material itself was cDNA or gDNA.

Authors' data handling: Estimation of nucleated cell counts was performed using reference gene primer amplification. The method was immunoSEQ multiplex PCR; TCRdb's version includes in-frame clones alone and lacks a portion of them. The V and J calls and clone size were taken over from that table, and D and trimming were inferred from the DNA. Found here are more than 200,000 clones, nearly 90% of them singletons; the top ten hold 3.5% to 4.5%. Across 20 to 25 US areas, participants ranged in age from about 18 to 89 years. Assignments of participants to cohorts depended upon their own reported clinical history. V was trimmed by 3 bases and J by 3 bases, leaving 23 bases between them. The CDR3 loop spans 18 amino acids. Per the germline V gene, CDR1 is LGHDT and CDR2 is YNNKEL (reference sequence).

The receptor was derived from a woman aged 25 to 39 with acute COVID-19. Sequencing was carried out using PBMCs or T cells enriched from blood (not recorded which). The chain has TRBV3-1 (or the pseudogene TRBV3-2) and TRBJ2-5; a possible D gene is TRBD2 (6 bases). CDR3 sequence (DNA): TGTGCCAGCAGCCAGAATTCACTAACCCGGGACTTTGAAGAGACCCAGTACTTC. This sequence encodes CASSQNSLTRDFEETQYF.